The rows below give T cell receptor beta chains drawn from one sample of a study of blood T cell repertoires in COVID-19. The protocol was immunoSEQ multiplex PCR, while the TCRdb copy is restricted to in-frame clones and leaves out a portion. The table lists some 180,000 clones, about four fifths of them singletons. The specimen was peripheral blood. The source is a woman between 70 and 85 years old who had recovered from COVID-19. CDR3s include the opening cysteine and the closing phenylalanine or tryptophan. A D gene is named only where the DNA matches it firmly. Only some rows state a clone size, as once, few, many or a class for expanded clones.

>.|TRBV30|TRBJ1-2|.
CAWANYGYTF
TGTGCCTGGGCGAACTATGGCTACACCTTC
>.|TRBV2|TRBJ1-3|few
CASSEVIGASSGNTIYF
TGTGCCAGCAGTGAAGTCATAGGGGCAAGCTCTGGAAACACCATATATTTT
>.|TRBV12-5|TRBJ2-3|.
CASGFEMDTQYF
TGTGCTAGTGGTTTCGAGATGGATACGCAGTATTTT
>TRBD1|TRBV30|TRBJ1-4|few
CAWSGDREYLWDEKLFF
TGTGCCTGGAGCGGTGACAGGGAGTATCTATGGGATGAAAAACTGTTTTTT
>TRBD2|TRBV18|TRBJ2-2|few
CASSPPTSGTNTGELFF
TGTGCCAGCTCACCCCCGACTAGCGGGACCAACACCGGGGAGCTGTTTTTT
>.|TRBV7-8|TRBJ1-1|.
CASSRPPGEPEAFF
TGTGCCAGCAGCCGCCCCCCAGGGGAGCCTGAAGCTTTCTTT
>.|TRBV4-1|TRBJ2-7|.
CASSQDRKTVLRAYEQYF
TGCGCCAGCAGCCAAGACAGGAAGACCGTACTCAGGGCCTACGAGCAGTACTTC
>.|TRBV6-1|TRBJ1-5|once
CASSEGWGRGNQPQHF
TGTGCCAGCAGTGAAGGGTGGGGCAGGGGAAATCAGCCCCAGCATTTT
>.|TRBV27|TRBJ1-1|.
CASSLNRDTEAFF
TGTGCCAGCAGTCTCAACAGGGACACTGAAGCTTTCTTT
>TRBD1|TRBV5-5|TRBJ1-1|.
CASSLAGTGAAEAFF
TGTGCCAGCAGCTTGGCCGGGACAGGGGCGGCTGAAGCTTTCTTT
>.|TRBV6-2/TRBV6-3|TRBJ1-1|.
CASSYSIGGRGNTEAFF
TGTGCCAGCAGTTACTCGATTGGAGGGAGGGGGAACACTGAAGCTTTCTTT
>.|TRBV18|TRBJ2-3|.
CASSPPGVPSSTDTQYF
TGTGCCAGCTCACCGCCCGGGGTCCCCTCTAGCACAGATACGCAGTATTTT
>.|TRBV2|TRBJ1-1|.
CASSDRVTPEAFF
TGTGCCAGCAGTGACAGGGTAACCCCTGAAGCTTTCTTT
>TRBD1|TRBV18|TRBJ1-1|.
CASSPRTRGTEAFF
TGTGCCAGCTCACCACGGACCAGGGGGACTGAAGCTTTCTTT
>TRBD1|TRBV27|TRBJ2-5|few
CASRSDREYF
TGTGCCAGCAGATCCGACAGGGAGTACTTC
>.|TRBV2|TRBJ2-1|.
CASSAQGGYNEQFF
TGTGCCAGCAGTGCCCAGGGGGGCTACAATGAGCAGTTCTTC
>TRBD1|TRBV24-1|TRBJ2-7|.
CATSDPTGTGGYEQYF
TGTGCCACCAGTGACCCAACCGGGACAGGGGGCTACGAGCAGTACTTC
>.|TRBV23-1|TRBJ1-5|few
CASSHPGTRSNPPYSNQPQHF
TGCGCCAGCAGTCACCCCGGGACACGGTCCAACCCACCGTATAGCAATCAGCCCCAGCATTTT
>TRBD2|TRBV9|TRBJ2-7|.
CASSREEAGGGQYF
TGTGCCAGCAGCCGAGAAGAAGCGGGAGGCGGGCAGTACTTC
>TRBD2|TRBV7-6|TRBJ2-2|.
CASSPRLAGVPGELFF
TGTGCCAGCAGCCCGCGACTAGCGGGAGTTCCCGGGGAGCTGTTTTTT
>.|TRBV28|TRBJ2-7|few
CASSLGHLRYF
TGTGCCAGCAGTCTAGGACATTTGAGGTACTTC
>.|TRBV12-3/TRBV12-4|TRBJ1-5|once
CASRQDQNQPQHF
TGTGCCAGCAGACAGGACCAGAATCAGCCCCAGCATTTT
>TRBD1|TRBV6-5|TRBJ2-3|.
CASSMDRATDTQYF
TGTGCCAGCAGTATGGACAGGGCCACAGATACGCAGTATTTT
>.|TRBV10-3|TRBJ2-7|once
CAISESRAGTHEQYF
TGTGCCATCAGTGAGTCGAGGGCGGGGACCCACGAGCAGTACTTC
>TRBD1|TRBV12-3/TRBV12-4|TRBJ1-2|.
CASSLIQGGGYTF
TGTGCCAGCAGTTTAATCCAGGGGGGTGGCTACACCTTC
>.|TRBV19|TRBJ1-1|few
CASSWQLNTEAFF
TGTGCCAGTAGTTGGCAGTTAAACACTGAAGCTTTCTTT